One and the same sample provided the 8 T cell receptor beta chains below, sequenced in a study of blood T cell repertoires in COVID-19. Measured with immunoSEQ multiplex PCR; TCRdb has only the in-frame clones, and not every one. Of some 76,000 clones in the sample, approximately 80% were seen once. Sequenced input: peripheral blood. Every receptor here comes from a man aged 45-65 years with acute or convalescent COVID-19.

This clone was counted many times. The genes are TRBV12-5 and TRBJ1-1; D possibly corresponds to TRBD1 (5 bases). The germline V gene has CDR1 LGHNT and CDR2 FRNRAP. The CDR3 has 15 residues. Trimming took 5 bases from V and 0 from J, leaving 13 bases between them. The CDR3 nucleotides are TGTGCTAGTGGTCCCCCTAGGGGATTGAACACTGAAGCTTTCTTT. Amino acid sequence: CASGPPRGLNTEAFF.

The V call is TRBV10-3, the J call TRBJ2-1; TRBD1 might be the D (6 bases). CDR1 is ENHRY, CDR2 SYGVKD, per germline. Trimming took 6 bases from V and 7 from J, leaving 13 bases between them. This CDR3 has 13 amino acids. The CDR3 region is CAIRRDNSNEQFF. The CDR3 DNA sequence: TGTGCCATCAGACGGGACAATTCTAATGAGCAGTTCTTC.

The CDR3: CATSPGGNYGYTF. CDR3 in DNA: TGTGCCACCTCGCCAGGGGGTAACTATGGCTACACCTTC. The chain links TRBV10-3 to TRBJ1-2; TRBD1 matches at 7 bases. CDR1 ENHRY and CDR2 SYGVKD come from the germline V gene. This CDR3 spans 13 amino acids. V trimming: 10 bases; J trimming: 1 base; junction bases outside the gene matches: 6.

V is TRBV4-1 and J is TRBJ1-5; no definite D call. The CDR3 is 14 amino acids. V was cut by 4 bases and J by 1 base, with 8 bases left in between. CDR1 MGHRA and CDR2 YSYEKL come from the germline V gene. The CDR3 DNA sequence: TGCGCCAGCAGCCCCCAGAACAGCAATCAGCCCCAGCATTTT. This codes for CASSPQNSNQPQHF.

The V and J genes are TRBV7-2 and TRBJ2-1; 10 positions match TRBD2. The CDR3 length is 16 residues. V shed 0 bases and J 9 bases; nucleotides not matched to a gene: 8. Germline V gives CDR1 SGHTA, CDR2 FQGNSA. The DNA for the CDR3 is TGTGCCAGCAGCTTAGCGCTAGCGGGGGCCGGGGGTGAGCAGTTCTTC. Residues: CASSLALAGAGGEQFF.

The chain uses TRBV11-3 and TRBJ1-1; TRBD1 aligns across 8 bases. This CDR3 contains 14 residues. Trimming cost V 5 bases and J 1 base; bases outside gene matches: 3. Germline CDR1 reads SGHNT; CDR2 reads YENEEA. The CDR3 sequence is CASSHRGENTEAFF. CDR3 DNA: TGTGCCAGCAGCCACAGGGGGGAGAACACTGAAGCTTTCTTT. Supplemented by reference TRBV11-3 and TRBJ1-1, the full variable domain reads EAGVVQSPRYKIIEKKQPVAFWCNPISGHNTLYWYLQNLGQGPELLIRYENEEAVDDSQLPKDRFSAERLKGVDSTLKIQPAELGDSAVYLCASSHRGENTEAFFGQGTRLTVV.

CDR3 in DNA: TGTGCCAGCAGCTTAATGGGGGGAGGGAATTCACCCCTCCACTTT. Translated: CASSLMGGGNSPLHF. This chain uses TRBV7-2 with TRBJ1-6, with D perhaps matching TRBD1 (5 bases). This CDR3 spans 15 amino acids. V shed 2 bases and J shed 7 bases, with 12 bases lying between them. The germline gives CDR1 SGHTA, CDR2 FQGNSA.

The chain has TRBV11-3 and TRBJ2-5; 7 nucleotides align to TRBD1. Trimming cost V 5 bases and J 5 bases; bases outside gene matches: 11. The CDR3 contains 15 residues. Germline CDR1 is SGHNT and CDR2 is YENEEA. As DNA, the CDR3 is TGTGCCAGCAGCCTCCGGACAGGTCCTTGGGAGACCCAGTACTTC. Its protein product is CASSLRTGPWETQYF.